The 21 T cell receptor beta chains below come from one sample, sequenced in a study of shared clonotypes between healthy human individuals. Only in-frame clones appear in the TCRdb table, and some are missing; sequencing was by immunoSEQ multiplex PCR. The sample includes approximately 470,000 clones, over 70% of them seen just once. Sequencing was done on a sample of PBMCs. The receptor source for this set is a woman aged 40 to 50 in good health. Some clones in this sample may be carry-over from other donors' samples.

About this clone: One base separates it from a far larger clone, so it is likely a read error. This same CDR3 is encoded by further DNA sequences in the sample. J is TRBJ2-1 and V is TRBV10-1; D is ambiguous. The CDR3 runs to 14 residues. Deletions cut 2 bases from V and 4 bases from J, with 9 bases between. CDR1 and CDR2 from the germline V gene are WNHNN and SYGVQD (reference sequence). The CDR3 loop is CASSEGETYNEQFF. The CDR3 nucleotides are TGCGCCAGCAGTGAGGGTGAGACATACAATGAGCAGTTCTTC.

About this clone itself: The likely explanation is a read error, given a far larger clone one base away. The chain has TRBV5-6 and TRBJ2-5, with 8 bases matching TRBD1. J gave up 5 bases and V 3 bases, and 9 bases lay outside the gene matches. Germline lookup yields CDR1 SGHDT and CDR2 YYEEEE. This CDR3 is built from 15 residues. The CDR3: CASSSNRGYRETQYF. DNA for the CDR3: TGTGCCAGCAGCTCCAACAGGGGGTACCGGGAGACCCAGTACTTC.

This clone has at least ten counts. Other DNA sequences in the sample encode the same CDR3. This sequence joins TRBV28 and TRBJ1-1; 8 bases match TRBD1. The CDR3 is 13 amino acids. V lost 2 bases to trimming and J lost 8 bases; unmatched junction nucleotides: 4. Germline CDR1 and CDR2: MDHEN and SYDVKM. CDR3 sequence reads: CASSLDRGEEAFF. In DNA form, the CDR3 reads TGTGCCAGCAGTTTAGACAGGGGCGAGGAAGCTTTCTTT.

Comments on this clone: One base separates it from a far larger clone, so it is likely a read error. The chain combines TRBV15 with TRBJ2-5, with a tentative D call TRBD1 (5 bases). The end of the DNA aligns better with TRBJ2-7, so the J call may be wrong. The CDR3 has 14 residues. Germline assignment: CDR1 LNHNV and CDR2 YYDKDF (reference sequence). The CDR3 region has the DNA TGTGCCACCAGCATAGGCAGGGCCCTGGACGAGCAGTACTTC. Residues: CATSIGRALDEQYF.

The chain is built from TRBV5-1 and TRBJ2-1; D gene ambiguous. The V end was cut by 2 bases, the J end by 5 bases, with 5 bases between. CDR1 and CDR2 (germline): SGHRS, YFSETQ. This CDR3 comprises 12 residues. The CDR3 DNA reads TGCGCCAGCAGCTTTGGAAACAATGAGCAGTTCTTC. Translated: CASSFGNNEQFF.

In its sample, this clone was seen a few times. The same CDR3 can be traced to other DNA sequences in this sample. The chain employs TRBV27 and TRBJ1-5; D is ambiguous. With 5 bases removed from V and 9 bases from J, the gap between germline ends came to 20 bases. The CDR3 extends over 15 amino acids. The germline CDR1 and CDR2 sequences are MNHEY and SMNVEV (reference sequence). CDR3 residues: CASSPTPRARGPQHF. The CDR3 nucleotides are TGTGCCAGCAGTCCCACCCCCCGGGCGCGAGGGCCCCAGCATTTT.

The chain uses TRBV5-1 and TRBJ1-1; 8 bases map to TRBD1. Germline CDR1 and CDR2: SGHRS and YFSETQ. The V and J ends lost 2 bases and 4 bases, in that order; junction bases with no gene match: 4. This CDR3 has 14 residues. The CDR3 sequence is CASSLQGVGTEAFF. The CDR3 DNA follows: TGCGCCAGCAGCTTACAGGGGGTCGGCACTGAAGCTTTCTTT.

Notes on this clone: A far larger clone is just one base off, so this is likely a read error. The chain has TRBV14 and TRBJ1-1; D remains unclear. Germline V CDR1 and CDR2: SGHDN, FVKESK. The CDR3 extends over 15 amino acids. The chain's CDR3 is CASSRDSTPNTEALF. The CDR3 region has the DNA TGTGCCAGCAGCCGGGATTCTACGCCGAACACTGAAGCTTTATTT.

V usage is TRBV10-3 and J usage is TRBJ2-5, with 12 bases matching TRBD1. The CDR3 runs to 18 residues. Trimming cost V 2 bases and J 4 bases; bases outside gene matches: 11. Germline-derived CDR1 and CDR2 are ENHRY and SYGVKD. The CDR3 is CAISEPSGTGGISETQYF. Here the CDR3 DNA reads TGTGCCATCAGTGAGCCCTCGGGGACAGGGGGCATCTCAGAGACCCAGTACTTC.

Only a few counts were recorded for this clone. The rearrangement joins TRBV28 to TRBJ2-7; 8 bases line up with TRBD2. The junction had 8 bases not matched to a gene; V was cut back by 10 bases and J by 3 bases. Germline CDR1 is MDHEN and CDR2 is SYDVKM. The length of the CDR3 is 13 residues. This CDR3 reads CATNRGGIYEQYF. The CDR3 coding sequence is TGTGCCACCAATCGGGGGGGGATCTACGAGCAGTACTTC.

This clone appeared once. V and J are TRBV4-1 and TRBJ2-5, with 9 nucleotides matching TRBD1. After removal of 1 base from V and 5 bases from J, the junction contained 5 bases not matched to a gene. Germline CDR1 reads MGHRA; CDR2 reads YSYEKL. This CDR3 contains 15 residues. The CDR3 bases are TGCGCCAGCAGCCAAGTAGGGACAGGGTTTGAGACCCAGTACTTC. Residues: CASSQVGTGFETQYF.

J is TRBJ1-4 and V is TRBV28; TRBD1 is a possible D gene (5 bases). This CDR3 is 15 amino acids long. CDR1 and CDR2 (germline): MDHEN, SYDVKM. V was clipped by 4 bases and J by 7 bases, with 16 bases between them. As DNA, the CDR3 is TGTGCCAGCAGTTCCGTCCGGGCGAGGGGTGAAAAACTGTTTTTT. Translation gives CASSSVRARGEKLFF.

The chain couples TRBV4-1 to TRBJ2-4, with a tentative D call TRBD1 (6 bases). The length of the CDR3 is 15 residues. Trimming removed 3 bases from V and 0 bases from J, with 9 bases in between. Per germline, CDR1 MGHRA and CDR2 YSYEKL. DNA of the CDR3: TGCGCCAGCAGCCAGAGGGGGTTAGCCAAAAACATTCAGTACTTC. The encoded protein is CASSQRGLAKNIQYF.

This chain connects TRBV6-5 to TRBJ2-1; D gene uncertain. CDR3 length: 12 amino acids. Trimming removed 7 bases at V and 10 bases at J, with 14 bases between. Germline values: CDR1 MNHEY, CDR2 SVGAGI. The CDR3 DNA reads TGTGCCAGCACCCGGGTCTCCGGGGAGCAGTTCTTC. Residues: CASTRVSGEQFF.

CDR3 nucleotide sequence: TGTGCCAGCACCCCTAGTGGGTCTAGCACAGATACGCAGTATTTT. The encoded protein is CASTPSGSSTDTQYF. The chain is built from TRBV9 and TRBJ2-3; D gene uncertain. The CDR3 length is 15 residues. V lost 6 bases and J lost 0, with 14 bases in between. CDR1 is SGDLS and CDR2 is YYNGEE in the germline V gene.

This sequence joins TRBV7-2 and TRBJ1-3; 7 nucleotides match TRBD1. After removal of 5 bases from V and 0 bases from J, the junction contained 4 bases not matched to a gene. The CDR3 is 15 amino acids. CDR1 and CDR2 from the germline V gene are SGHTA and FQGNSA. The CDR3 region is CASSLQGYSGNTIYF. The CDR3 DNA follows: TGTGCCAGCAGCCTACAGGGGTACTCTGGAAACACCATATATTTT. Full variable domain (rest looked up from reference TRBV7-2 and TRBJ1-3): GAGVSQSPSNKVTEKGKDVELRCDPISGHTALYWYRQSLGQGLEFLIYFQGNSAPDKSGLPSDRFSAERTGGSVSTLTIQRTQQEDSAVYLCASSLQGYSGNTIYFGEGSWLTVV.

This rearrangement joins TRBV5-4 to TRBJ1-1; D remains unclear. CDR1 and CDR2 (germline): SGHNT, YYREEE (reference sequence). The V end was cut by 2 bases, the J end by 3 bases, with 8 bases between. This CDR3 has 13 amino acids. In DNA, the CDR3 is TGTGCCAGCAGCTTTGAGCGGGACACTGAAGCTTTCTTT. As protein: CASSFERDTEAFF. Combining the CDR3 with reference TRBV5-4 and TRBJ1-1 gives the whole variable domain ETGVTQSPTHLIKTRGQQVTLRCSSQSGHNTVSWYQQALGQGPQFIFQYYREEENGRGNFPPRFSGLQFPNYSSELNVNALELDDSALYLCASSFERDTEAFFGQGTRLTVV.

The chain is built from TRBV9 and TRBJ1-1; D is possibly TRBD1 (5 bases). V was trimmed by 0 bases and J by 5 bases, leaving 14 bases between them. Germline lookup yields CDR1 SGDLS and CDR2 YYNGEE. The CDR3 spans 15 residues. As DNA, the CDR3 is TGTGCCAGCAGCGTAGGGGGGGATCCGTGGACTGAAGCTTTCTTT. It is translated as CASSVGGDPWTEAFF.

The V and J genes are TRBV27 and TRBJ2-1; a weak D match, TRBD2 (6 bases). This CDR3 spans 15 amino acids. Germline CDR1 and CDR2: MNHEY and SMNVEV (reference sequence). Between the trimmed V and J ends, which lost 3 bases and 1 base, there was a span of 10 bases. The CDR3 protein is CASSLGSGSYNEQFF. The DNA for the CDR3 is TGTGCCAGCAGTTTGGGTAGCGGATCCTACAATGAGCAGTTCTTC.

This clone was picked up one time. This likely came from a read error, as a far larger clone is one base away. In the same sample, other DNA sequences code for this CDR3. This chain connects TRBV18 to TRBJ2-7; no definite D call. This CDR3 spans 13 amino acids. Trimming removed 0 bases from V and 2 bases from J, with 5 bases in between. Per germline, CDR1 KGHSH and CDR2 LQKENI. Here the CDR3 DNA reads TGTGCCAGCTCACCACCGGGTGCCTACGAGCAGTACTTC. Its translation: CASSPPGAYEQYF.

CDR3 protein: CASSQSTTRNTGELFF. The CDR3 nucleotides are TGCGCCAGCAGCCAGAGCACAACAAGGAACACCGGGGAGCTGTTTTTT. The rearrangement joins TRBV4-3 to TRBJ2-2; D remains ambiguous. Germline V gives CDR1 LGHNA, CDR2 YSLEER. The CDR3 length is 16 residues. Trimming took off 3 bases at V and 1 base at J, with 12 bases between the two ends.